Below, 24 T cell receptor beta chains from the same sample are listed, as sequenced in a study of blood T cells in healthy people across ages. Together with a sample-barcoded 5' primer, a J-beta primer mix was included in a second PCR lasting roughly 6 to 12 cycles. TCRdb reprocessed the 5' RACE reads via MiXCR and lists one record per CDR3 protein. The sample consists of around 1,800,000 distinct CDR3 sequences, roughly 43% of them appearing once. Sequencing was done on a sample of blood. These receptors were taken from a human donor in good health.

V and J are TRBV3-1 and TRBJ1-2, with unresolved D. CDR3 length: 16 residues. Germline loops: CDR1 LGHDT, CDR2 YNNKEL (reference sequence). The V gene lost 3 bases and the J gene lost 2 bases, with 16 bases spanning the gap. The chain's CDR3 is CASSQAIIRENYGYTF. CDR3 DNA sequence: TGTGCCAGCAGCCAGGCCATAATCAGAGAGAACTATGGCTACACCTTC.

The chain couples TRBV21-1 to TRBJ1-2. TRBV21-1 has pseudogene status. The CDR3 sequence is 11 residues long. The DNA of the CDR3 is TGTGCCAGCAGCAAAGGTTGCGGCTACACCTTC. Protein: CASSKGCGYTF.

The chain joins TRBV27 to TRBJ2-1; TRBD2 is a possible D gene (7 bases). This CDR3 comprises 16 residues. V lost 7 bases and J 1 base, leaving 17 bases between the germline ends. Germline CDR1 and CDR2: MNHEY and SMNVEV (reference sequence). CDR3 protein: CASNPGGGVSYNEQFF. CDR3 in DNA: TGTGCCAGCAATCCTGGGGGGGGCGTATCCTACAATGAGCAGTTCTTC.

The chain links TRBV6-2 or TRBV6-3 to TRBJ1-4, with 7 bases identical to TRBD1. Germline V gene sequence: CDR1 MNHEY, CDR2 SVGEGT. The CDR3 sequence is 17 residues long. The junction had 9 bases not matched to a gene; V was cut back by 2 bases and J by 3 bases. For the CDR3, the DNA is TGTGCCAGCAGTTACAGGGCGACAGGGAAAGCTAATGAAAAACTGTTTTTT. Its protein is CASSYRATGKANEKLFF.

The chain has TRBV29-1 and TRBJ2-7, with no clear D. The ends were cut back, 4 bases at V and 2 bases at J, with 12 bases in the middle. Germline V lookup: CDR1 SQVTM, CDR2 ANQGSEA. The CDR3 loop spans 13 amino acids. The CDR3 reads CSVAGQITYEQYF. CDR3 nucleotides: TGCAGCGTTGCGGGCCAGATAACCTACGAGCAGTACTTC.

This clonotype has at least ten counts. The rearrangement joins TRBV29-1 to TRBJ2-7, with D tentatively TRBD1 or TRBD2 (5 bases each). Germline V lookup: CDR1 SQVTM, CDR2 ANQGSEA. The CDR3 has 12 amino acids. V lost 3 bases, J lost 1 base, and 7 bases lay in between. The CDR3 loop reads CSVERGSYEQYF. CDR3 in DNA: TGCAGCGTTGAGAGGGGATCCTACGAGCAGTACTTC.

The chain carries TRBV18 and TRBJ2-3, with D possibly matching TRBD2 (6 bases). The CDR3 loop spans 15 amino acids. CDR1 and CDR2 from the germline V gene are KGHSH and LQKENI. Trimming left V 5 bases short and J 5 bases short, with 17 bases between. Here the CDR3 reads CASSSSGGLRDTQYF. In DNA, the CDR3 is TGTGCCAGCTCATCGTCCGGAGGGTTACGAGATACGCAGTATTTT.

Turning to this clonotype: Mismatch with germline at one junction end may stem from a read error. The rearrangement links TRBV20-1 to TRBJ1-2; perhaps TRBD1 as D (6 bases). The CDR3 runs to 15 residues. Germline V gives CDR1 DFQATT, CDR2 SNEGSKA (reference sequence). As DNA, the CDR3 is TGCAGTGCTAGAGATCTACAGGGCACTAACTGTGGCTACACCTTC. Translating it yields CSARDLQGTNCGYTF.

This clonotype was found once. The chain uses TRBV7-3 and TRBJ2-1, with 7 bases that match TRBD2. Trimming cost V 2 bases and J 5 bases; bases outside gene matches: 9. Germline V gene data show CDR1 as SGHTA and CDR2 as FQGTGA. The CDR3 sequence is 16 residues long. This chain's CDR3 is CASSLETGGLDNEQFF. The CDR3 DNA reads TGTGCCAGCAGCTTAGAAACGGGGGGATTGGACAATGAGCAGTTCTTC.

The count of this clonotype is one. This rearrangement joins TRBV10-3 to TRBJ2-5; 7 bases are shared with TRBD1. The CDR3 loop spans 14 amino acids. V gave up 6 bases and J gave up 2 bases; unmatched junction bases: 6. Germline CDR1 ENHRY, CDR2 SYGVKD. CDR3 coding DNA: TGTGCCATCAGGTCGGGGACAGTACAAGAGACCCAGTACTTC. Protein product: CAIRSGTVQETQYF.

The chain couples TRBV20-1 to TRBJ1-1; unclear D gene. The V gene lost 6 bases and the J gene lost 0 bases, with 11 bases spanning the gap. Per the germline V gene, CDR1 is DFQATT and CDR2 is SNEGSKA (reference sequence). This CDR3 spans 13 amino acids. CDR3 coding DNA: TGCAGTGCGCGGGCAGATCTGAACACTGAAGCTTTCTTT. Its protein product is CSARADLNTEAFF.

The chain uses TRBV16 and TRBJ2-1; D uncertain. Germline loops: CDR1 KGHSY, CDR2 FQNENV. CDR3 length: 14 residues. V gave up 1 base and J gave up 10 bases, with 14 bases separating them. The CDR3 DNA is TGTGCCAGCAGCCAATTTGGCGGTACCTACGAGCAGTTCTTC. Its translation is CASSQFGGTYEQFF. Full variable domain (remainder filled in from reference TRBV16 and TRBJ2-1): GEEVAQTPKHLVRGEGQKAKLYCAPIKGHSYVFWYQQVLKNEFKFLISFQNENVFDETGMPKERFSAKCLPNSPCSLEIQATKLEDSAVYFCASSQFGGTYEQFFGPGTRLTVL.

The sample holds one count of this clonotype. A much bigger clone sits one base away, suggesting this may be a read error. The V call is TRBV6-5, the J call TRBJ1-2; D gene uncertain. This CDR3 region has 13 residues. CDR1 and CDR2 from the germline V gene are MNHEY and SVGAGI. Trimming pared 6 bases from V and 2 bases from J, leaving 10 bases between. In DNA form, the CDR3 reads TGTGCCAGCAGGTACGACGGGAACTATGGCTACACCTTC. Its protein product is CASRYDGNYGYTF.

This chain joins TRBV6-6 and TRBJ2-5, with a possible D match to TRBD1 (6 bases). CDR3 length equals 16 residues. In germline, CDR1 is MNHNY, CDR2 SVGAGI (reference sequence). V lost 0 bases and J 12 bases, leaving 23 bases between the germline ends. The DNA of the CDR3 is TGTGCCAGCAGTTACTCGGGGGACACCCAAGCCTACGAGAAGTACTTC. Translation: CASSYSGDTQAYEKYF.

CDR3 nucleotides: TGCGCCAGCAGCCCCTCGACAGGGTCTGAAAAACTGTTTTTT. It specifies CASSPSTGSEKLFF. J is TRBJ1-4 and V is TRBV5-1; 7 bases fit TRBD1. The V and J ends lost 4 bases and 7 bases, in that order; junction bases with no gene match: 7. CDR3 length: 14 residues. Germline assignment: CDR1 SGHRS and CDR2 YFSETQ.

This clonotype was counted at least ten times. This chain connects TRBV7-2 to TRBJ2-2; the D gene is possibly TRBD1 (5 bases). CDR1 is SGHTA and CDR2 is FQGNSA in the germline V gene. The V end lost 5 bases, the J end lost 4 bases, and 8 bases lay between the germline ends. The CDR3 is 13 amino acids. The CDR3 sequence is CASSRRGTGELFF. The CDR3 nucleotides read TGTGCCAGCAGCCGTAGGGGCACCGGGGAGCTGTTTTTT.

Notes on this clonotype: This may stem from a read error, because a much larger clone lies one nucleotide away. The chain uses TRBV12-3 or TRBV12-4 and TRBJ1-1, with D maybe TRBD1 (5 bases). The CDR3 sequence is 12 residues long. This chain's CDR3 is CAGSLGQAEAFF. In nucleotides, the CDR3 is TGTGCCGGCAGCTTGGGGCAGGCTGAAGCTTTCTTT.

The chain employs TRBV30 and TRBJ2-5, with D hard to call. This CDR3 has 12 amino acids. CDR1 and CDR2 from the germline V gene are GTSNPN and SVGIG (reference sequence). V lost 3 bases, J lost 4 bases, and 9 bases lay in between. The CDR3 nucleotides read TGTGCCTGGAGAAGGTGGGGAGAGACCCAGTACTTC. Amino acid sequence: CAWRRWGETQYF.

This clonotype was seen a few times. This chain uses TRBV29-1 with TRBJ1-1, with TRBD1 as a possible D gene (5 bases). Germline V gene data show CDR1 as SQVTM and CDR2 as ANQGSEA. The CDR3 consists of 14 residues. Trimming pared 6 bases from V and 3 bases from J, leaving 17 bases between. CDR3 in DNA: TGCAGCGTGGCAGGGTTGGCGAGGGACACTGAAGCTTTCTTT. It is translated as CSVAGLARDTEAFF.

This clonotype was seen a handful of times. V and J are TRBV29-1 and TRBJ2-7; the D is unclear. This CDR3 has 13 amino acids. The germline V and J ends were trimmed by 4 bases and 6 bases, with 16 bases remaining between them. Germline CDR1 is SQVTM and CDR2 is ANQGSEA. CDR3 in amino acids: CSVAGPSVGEQYF. The CDR3 nucleotides are TGCAGCGTTGCCGGACCCTCGGTGGGCGAGCAGTACTTC.

In its sample, this clonotype was seen a few times. J is TRBJ1-1 and V is TRBV29-1, with D possibly matching TRBD1 (6 bases). Germline CDR1 reads SQVTM; CDR2 reads ANQGSEA. V was pared by 3 bases and J by 7 bases, with 21 bases between. CDR3 length: 15 amino acids. CDR3 region: CSVDRSPDRSLEAFF. The CDR3, as DNA: TGCAGCGTTGATAGGTCTCCAGACAGGTCCCTTGAAGCTTTCTTT.

The genes are TRBV6-5 and TRBJ2-1; 12 bases map to TRBD2. The CDR3 runs to 15 residues. CDR1 MNHEY and CDR2 SVGAGI come from the germline V gene. V shed 5 bases and J 10 bases; nucleotides not matched to a gene: 9. CDR3: CASSRLAGASYEQFF. CDR3 bases: TGTGCCAGCAGTCGACTAGCGGGGGCCTCCTACGAGCAGTTCTTC.

This clonotype has more than one count but fewer than ten. V is TRBV2 and J is TRBJ2-5, with 8 bases matching TRBD2. Germline CDR1 and CDR2: SNHLY and FYNNEI. The CDR3 runs to 15 residues. Trimming at V came to 4 bases and at J to 3 bases, leaving 7 bases not matched to a gene. CDR3 loop: CASSVTAGGEETQYF. In nucleotides, the CDR3 is TGTGCCAGCAGTGTAACGGCGGGGGGAGAAGAGACCCAGTACTTC.

Of note for this clonotype: The limits of the CDR3 on the DNA are not certain, so only TCRdb's listed CDR3 is given. CDR3 sequence: CASSPFAGGSYNERFF. The J gene is TRBJ2-1, the V gene TRBV4-1. The CDR3 totals 16 residues, both ends included. CDR1 and CDR2 (germline): MGHRA, YSYEKL.